These 19 T cell receptor beta chains were all obtained from the same sample, sequenced in a study of blood T cell repertoires in COVID-19. Data came from immunoSEQ multiplex PCR; TCRdb stores just in-frame clones and leaves some out. The sample contains 300,000 to 500,000 clones, approximately 91% of which appear only once. Sequencing was done on a sample of PBMCs or T cells enriched from blood (not recorded which). The source of these receptors is a woman aged 40 to 50 with acute COVID-19.

The chain is built from TRBV2 and TRBJ2-3; tentative D call: TRBD1 (5 bases). Germline V gives CDR1 SNHLY, CDR2 FYNNEI. Trimming left V 5 bases short and J 3 bases short, with 15 bases between. The CDR3 spans 15 residues. Here the CDR3 reads CASSIGLGATDTQYF. The DNA of the CDR3 is TGTGCCAGCAGTATCGGATTAGGGGCAACAGATACGCAGTATTTT.

A single count supports this clone. CDR3 region: CASSYLQGAGTEAFF. For the CDR3, the DNA is TGTGCCAGCAGCTACCTCCAGGGGGCTGGCACTGAAGCTTTCTTT. This chain connects TRBV11-2 to TRBJ1-1, with TRBD1 matching over 8 bases. CDR1 is SGHAT and CDR2 is FQNNGV in the germline V gene. The CDR3 extends over 15 amino acids. J gave up 4 bases and V 4 bases, and 8 bases lay outside the gene matches.

The chain is built from TRBV18 and TRBJ2-2; TRBD2 might be the D (6 bases). CDR3 length: 16 residues. CDR1 and CDR2 (germline): KGHSH, LQKENI. Trimming took off 2 bases at V and 0 bases at J, with 10 bases between the two ends. CDR3: CASSPFGGPNTGELFF. For the CDR3, the DNA is TGTGCCAGCTCACCATTCGGGGGTCCGAACACCGGGGAGCTGTTTTTT. The variable domain in full, with the rest retrieved from reference TRBV18 and TRBJ2-2, is NAGVMQNPRHLVRRRGQEARLRCSPMKGHSHVYWYRQLPEEGLKFMVYLQKENIIDESGMPKERFSAEFPKEGPSILRIQQVVRGDSAAYFCASSPFGGPNTGELFFGEGSRLTVL.

This clone was recorded once. V usage is TRBV27 and J usage is TRBJ1-3; D gene uncertain. V dropped 6 bases and J dropped 1 base, with 19 bases sitting between them. This CDR3 spans 17 amino acids. CDR1 MNHEY and CDR2 SMNVEV come from the germline V gene (reference sequence). CDR3: CASRVSFRLESGNTIYF. The CDR3 region has the DNA TGTGCCAGCAGGGTATCCTTCCGTTTAGAGTCTGGAAACACCATATATTTT.

The V and J genes are TRBV6-5 and TRBJ1-2; the D gene is possibly TRBD1 (6 bases). CDR3 length: 13 amino acids. Trimming pared 8 bases from V and 5 bases from J, leaving 15 bases between. Germline V lookup: CDR1 MNHEY, CDR2 SVGAGI. CDR3 in DNA: TGTGCCAGCGGATCACAGGGAACTTATGGCTACACCTTC. Its protein product is CASGSQGTYGYTF.

The rearrangement joins TRBV6-5 to TRBJ1-6; 7 nucleotides line up with TRBD1. The CDR3 consists of 15 residues. Germline V gene sequence: CDR1 MNHEY, CDR2 SVGAGI. The V segment lost 2 bases and the J segment 6 bases; nucleotides outside the gene matches: 4. In nucleotides, the CDR3 is TGTGCCAGCAGTTACACTCGACAGGGTAATTCACCCCTCCACTTT. The encoded protein is CASSYTRQGNSPLHF.

Remarks on this clone: In the same sample, other DNA sequences code for this CDR3. This chain links TRBV30 with TRBJ1-1; D is perhaps TRBD1 (6 bases). V was shortened by 3 bases and J by 1 base, with 9 bases between the two germline ends. The CDR3 length is 13 residues. Germline-derived CDR1 and CDR2 are GTSNPN and SVGIG (reference sequence). CDR3 DNA sequence: TGTGCCTGGAGCAGGGGAAGGAACACTGAAGCTTTCTTT. This encodes CAWSRGRNTEAFF. Looking up the rest from reference TRBV30 and TRBJ1-1 gives the full variable domain: SQTIHQWPATLVQPVGSPLSLECTVEGTSNPNLYWYRQAAGRGLQLLFYSVGIGQISSEVPQNLSASRPQDRQFILSSKKLLLSDSGFYLCAWSRGRNTEAFFGQGTRLTVV.

This chain connects TRBV7-9 to TRBJ1-1; TRBD1 might be the D (5 bases). The CDR3 is 16 amino acids. Deletions cut 6 bases from V and 0 bases from J, with 17 bases between. Germline CDR1 SEHNR, CDR2 FQNEAQ (reference sequence). CDR3 coding DNA: TGTGCCAGCAGACTACCTTTAGGGGAAATGAACACTGAAGCTTTCTTT. It yields the protein CASRLPLGEMNTEAFF.

The chain recombines TRBV7-9 with TRBJ1-1, with 9 bases aligning to TRBD1. This CDR3 is 14 amino acids long. Germline V gene data show CDR1 as SEHNR and CDR2 as FQNEAQ (reference sequence). With V trimmed by 10 bases and J by 3 bases, 9 bases remained unmatched. This CDR3 is CATQLQGADTEAFF. DNA of the CDR3: TGTGCCACACAATTACAGGGGGCGGACACTGAAGCTTTCTTT. Full variable domain (remainder filled in from reference TRBV7-9 and TRBJ1-1): DTGVSQNPRHKITKRGQNVTFRCDPISEHNRLYWYRQTLGQGPEFLTYFQNEAQLEKSRLLSDRFSAERPKGSFSTLEIQRTEQGDSAMYLCATQLQGADTEAFFGQGTRLTVV.

The chain couples TRBV3-1 (or the pseudogene TRBV3-2) to TRBJ2-2, with TRBD1 matching 8 bases. This CDR3 is built from 16 residues. After removal of 4 bases from V and 1 base from J, the junction contained 5 bases not matched to a gene. Germline V gene data show CDR1 as LGHDT and CDR2 as YNNKEL (reference sequence). In DNA, the CDR3 is TGTGCCAGCAGCCGACAGGGACAGGTGAACACCGGGGAGCTGTTTTTT. Translated, it gives CASSRQGQVNTGELFF.

This clone was seen a single time. The chain employs TRBV7-9 and TRBJ1-6; possible D gene TRBD1, 6 bases. V lost 3 bases to trimming and J lost 10 bases, with 10 bases between them. There are 13 residues in the CDR3. The germline gives CDR1 SEHNR, CDR2 FQNEAQ (reference sequence). The CDR3 nucleotides are TGTGCCAGCAGCTTTCGGGGGGCATCACCCCTCCACTTT. Translating gives CASSFRGASPLHF.

The V and J genes are TRBV7-8 and TRBJ1-4; 9 bases align to TRBD1. The length of the CDR3 is 14 residues. Trimming took 5 bases from V and 7 from J; bases not matched to a gene: 5. Germline V lookup: CDR1 SGHVS, CDR2 FQNEAQ. The CDR3 here is CASSLQGAPEKLFF. CDR3 nucleotide sequence: TGTGCCAGCAGCCTACAGGGGGCGCCTGAAAAACTGTTTTTT.

The V gene is TRBV2, the J gene TRBJ2-5; D might be TRBD2 (5 bases). This CDR3 contains 13 residues. The germline V gene has CDR1 SNHLY and CDR2 FYNNEI. V gave up 6 bases and J gave up 5 bases, with 13 bases separating them. CDR3 sequence: CASRSDWVETQYF. As DNA, the CDR3 is TGTGCCAGCAGGTCGGACTGGGTGGAGACCCAGTACTTC.

In regard to this clone: This specimen includes other DNA sequences encoding the same CDR3. This chain uses TRBV5-1 with TRBJ2-2; D is undetermined. Trimming cost V 0 bases and J 1 base, with 4 bases left between them. The CDR3 is 14 residues long. Germline lookup yields CDR1 SGHRS and CDR2 YFSETQ. The chain's CDR3 is CASSLAGNTGELFF. The CDR3 DNA is TGCGCCAGCAGCTTGGCGGGGAACACCGGGGAGCTGTTTTTT.

This clone was seen only once. J is TRBJ2-3 and V is TRBV19; TRBD2 matches at 8 bases. Germline V lookup: CDR1 LNHDA, CDR2 SQIVND (reference sequence). The J segment lost 0 bases and the V segment lost 3 bases, leaving 5 bases of the junction unmatched. The CDR3 totals 16 residues. CDR3 residues: CASSIEAGGSTDTQYF. CDR3 nucleotide sequence: TGTGCCAGTAGTATTGAGGCGGGGGGCAGCACAGATACGCAGTATTTT.

This chain joins TRBV18 and TRBJ1-4; 7 bases line up with TRBD1. The CDR3 is 15 amino acids. Looked up from germline, CDR1 is KGHSH and CDR2 is LQKENI. The V gene end was trimmed by 5 bases and the J gene end by 2 bases; junction bases not matched to a gene: 5. CDR3 in DNA: TGTGCCAGCTCAGGGGACAGATGGACTAATGAAAAACTGTTTTTT. Encoded protein: CASSGDRWTNEKLFF. Based on the CDR3 plus reference TRBV18 and TRBJ1-4, the full variable domain is NAGVMQNPRHLVRRRGQEARLRCSPMKGHSHVYWYRQLPEEGLKFMVYLQKENIIDESGMPKERFSAEFPKEGPSILRIQQVVRGDSAAYFCASSGDRWTNEKLFFGSGTQLSVL.

This clone was found once. The rearrangement uses TRBV11-3 and TRBJ1-5; no clear D. Germline lookup yields CDR1 SGHNT and CDR2 YENEEA. Between the trimmed V and J ends, which lost 5 bases and 2 bases, there was a span of 19 bases. This CDR3 region has 17 residues. CDR3: CASSPVSVVQRNQPQHF. CDR3 coding DNA: TGTGCCAGCAGCCCCGTTTCGGTCGTTCAACGCAATCAGCCCCAGCATTTT.

This chain connects TRBV5-4 to TRBJ2-7; possibly TRBD1 for D (6 bases). The germline V gene encodes CDR1 SGHNT and CDR2 YYREEE (reference sequence). This CDR3 has 14 residues. Trimming removed 0 bases at V and 3 bases at J, with 10 bases between. The CDR3 is CASSLGDKLYEQYF. CDR3 in DNA: TGTGCCAGCAGCTTGGGGGACAAGCTCTACGAGCAGTACTTC.

The rearrangement joins TRBV12-5 to TRBJ2-7; D may be TRBD1 (6 bases). CDR1 and CDR2 (germline): LGHNT, FRNRAP. Trimming took off 5 bases at V and 3 bases at J, with 14 bases between the two ends. The length of the CDR3 is 14 residues. The CDR3 DNA is TGTGCTAGTGGTCTGGCAACAGGGAGCTACGAGCAGTACTTC. It encodes CASGLATGSYEQYF.